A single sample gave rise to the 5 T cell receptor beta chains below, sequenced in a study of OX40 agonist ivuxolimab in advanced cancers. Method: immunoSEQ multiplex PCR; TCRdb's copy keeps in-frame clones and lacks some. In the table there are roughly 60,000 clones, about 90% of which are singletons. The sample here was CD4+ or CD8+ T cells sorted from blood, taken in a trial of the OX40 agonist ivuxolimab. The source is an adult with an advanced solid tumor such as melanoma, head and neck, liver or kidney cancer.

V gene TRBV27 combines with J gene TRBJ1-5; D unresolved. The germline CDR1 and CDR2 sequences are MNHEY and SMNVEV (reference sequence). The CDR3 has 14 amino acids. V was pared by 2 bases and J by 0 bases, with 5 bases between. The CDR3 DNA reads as TGTGCCAGCAGTTTAAAGCCTAGCAATCAGCCCCAGCATTTT. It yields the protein CASSLKPSNQPQHF.

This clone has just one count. The CDR3 nucleotides read TGTGCCAGCAGTTTCCCGGGTGGCACAGATACGCAGTATTTT. The encoded protein is CASSFPGGTDTQYF. The chain employs TRBV28 and TRBJ2-3, with D unresolved. V dropped 3 bases and J dropped 1 base, with 8 bases sitting between them. In germline, CDR1 is MDHEN, CDR2 SYDVKM. This CDR3 spans 14 amino acids.

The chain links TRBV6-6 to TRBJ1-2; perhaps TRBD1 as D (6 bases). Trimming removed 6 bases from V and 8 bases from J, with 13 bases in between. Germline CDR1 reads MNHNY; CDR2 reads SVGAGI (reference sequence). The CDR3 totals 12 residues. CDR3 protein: CASRTWTEGYTF. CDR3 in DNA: TGTGCCAGCAGAACATGGACAGAAGGCTACACCTTC.

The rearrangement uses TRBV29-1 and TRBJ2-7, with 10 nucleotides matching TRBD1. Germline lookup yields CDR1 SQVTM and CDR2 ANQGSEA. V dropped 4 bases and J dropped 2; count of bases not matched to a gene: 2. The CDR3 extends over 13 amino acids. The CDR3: CSVGGTGAYEQYF. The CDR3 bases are TGCAGCGTTGGCGGGACAGGGGCCTACGAGCAGTACTTC.

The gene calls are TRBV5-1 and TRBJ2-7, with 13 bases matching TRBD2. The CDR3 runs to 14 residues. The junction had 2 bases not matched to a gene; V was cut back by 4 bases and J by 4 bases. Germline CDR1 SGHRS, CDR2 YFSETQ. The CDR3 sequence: CASSRTSGGYEQYF. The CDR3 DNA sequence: TGCGCCAGCAGCCGGACTAGCGGGGGATACGAGCAGTACTTC.